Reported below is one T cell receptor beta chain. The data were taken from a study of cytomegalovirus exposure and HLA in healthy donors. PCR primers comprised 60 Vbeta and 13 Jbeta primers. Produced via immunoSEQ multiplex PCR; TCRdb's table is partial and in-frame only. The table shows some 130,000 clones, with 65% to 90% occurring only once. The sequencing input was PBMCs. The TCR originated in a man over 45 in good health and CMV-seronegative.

CDR3 loop: CASSPASGNTEAFF. The CDR3 DNA reads as TGCGCCAGCAGCCCCGCCTCCGGGAACACTGAAGCTTTCTTT. The chain employs TRBV5-1 and TRBJ1-1; D is uncertain. The germline V and J ends were trimmed by 4 bases and 1 base, with 11 bases remaining between them. Germline V gene data show CDR1 as SGHRS and CDR2 as YFSETQ. This CDR3 region has 14 residues.